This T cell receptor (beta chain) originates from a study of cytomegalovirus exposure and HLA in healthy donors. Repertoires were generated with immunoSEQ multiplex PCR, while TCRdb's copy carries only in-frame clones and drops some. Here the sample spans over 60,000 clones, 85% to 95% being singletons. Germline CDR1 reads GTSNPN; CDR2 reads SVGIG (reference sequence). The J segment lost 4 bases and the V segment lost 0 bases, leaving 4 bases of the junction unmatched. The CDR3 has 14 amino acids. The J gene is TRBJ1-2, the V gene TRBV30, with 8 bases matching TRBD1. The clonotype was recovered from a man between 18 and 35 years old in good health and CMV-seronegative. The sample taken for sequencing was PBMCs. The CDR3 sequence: CAWSVGQGIYGYTF. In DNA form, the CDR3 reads TGTGCCTGGAGTGTCGGACAGGGAATCTATGGCTACACCTTC.